The T cell receptor beta chain under discussion was sequenced for a study of blood T cells in healthy people across ages. Study-wide results and limits: Long-lived donors had more naive CD4+ cells and higher diversity than aged donors.

Next came a second PCR, run for roughly 7 to 12 cycles, which used a sample-barcoded 5' primer along with a J-beta primer mix. A 12-random-nucleotide template-switch adaptor tagged each cDNA molecule. Using its own MiXCR run on the 5' RACE reads, TCRdb lists one record per CDR3 protein. The profile covers hundreds of thousands of distinct CDR3 sequences, with approximately 21% appearing a single time and 20% to 25% taken by the ten largest. With respect to this clonotype: No antigen is known for it.

The CDR3 length is 12 residues. V lost 5 bases and J 6 bases, leaving 10 bases between the germline ends. Germline CDR1 reads DFQATT; CDR2 reads SNEGSKA (reference sequence). This TCR was sampled from a man in his 70s in good health. This chain uses TRBV20-1 with TRBJ2-2, with D unresolved. Sequenced sample: blood. CDR3 region: CSAPPGPGELFF. DNA of the CDR3: TGCAGTGCTCCACCCGGGCCCGGGGAGCTGTTTTTT.